A selection of T cell receptor beta chains follows, all from one sample in a study of T-cell reconstitution after alpha-beta-depleted transplantation in children. TCRdb recomputed calls from the PCR reads with MiXCR, one row per CDR3 protein. The table records hundreds of thousands of distinct CDR3 sequences, roughly 10% of them present only once. The starting material was PBMCs, obtained before TCRalphabeta/CD19-depleted stem cell transplant. The origin of the receptors is a child aged 2-15 years with inherited bone marrow failure, due to receive a stem cell transplant. The CDR3 runs from the conserved cysteine through the conserved F or W. Fields, in order: V gene, J gene, D gene, clone size, CDR3 protein, CDR3 DNA. D genes are given only for firm matches. Not every row has a clone size; where given, it reads once, few, many or a size class.

v_call: TRBV4-1; j_call: TRBJ2-3; d_call: -; clone_size: many; cdr3_aa: CASSLGLADTQYF; cdr3_nt: TGCGCCAGCAGCTTGGGGCTAGCAGATACGCAGTATTTT
v_call: TRBV4-1; j_call: TRBJ2-7; d_call: -; clone_size: -; cdr3_aa: CASSQQGGLGYEQYF; cdr3_nt: TGCGCCAGCAGCCAACAGGGGGGGTTGGGTTACGAGCAGTACTTC
v_call: TRBV11-2; j_call: TRBJ2-1; d_call: -; clone_size: few; cdr3_aa: CASSLDVPSYGDNEQFF; cdr3_nt: TGTGCCAGCAGCTTAGATGTCCCTAGCTATGGGGATAATGAGCAGTTCTTC
v_call: TRBV29-1; j_call: TRBJ2-7; d_call: TRBD2; clone_size: many; cdr3_aa: CSARTSGIHEQYF; cdr3_nt: TGCAGCGCACGAACTAGCGGGATCCACGAGCAGTACTTC
v_call: TRBV12-3/TRBV12-4; j_call: TRBJ2-5; d_call: -; clone_size: many; cdr3_aa: CASSPGWEETQYF; cdr3_nt: TGTGCCAGCAGTCCCGGTTGGGAAGAGACCCAGTACTTC
v_call: TRBV2; j_call: TRBJ2-7; d_call: -; clone_size: many; cdr3_aa: CASSETGVEQYF; cdr3_nt: TGTGCCAGCAGTGAAACGGGTGTCGAGCAGTACTTC
v_call: TRBV6-1; j_call: TRBJ2-1; d_call: -; clone_size: many; cdr3_aa: CASSEWAGISYNEQFF; cdr3_nt: TGTGCCAGCAGTGAATGGGCGGGAATCTCCTACAATGAGCAGTTCTTC
v_call: TRBV4-3; j_call: TRBJ1-2; d_call: -; clone_size: few; cdr3_aa: CASSQTVGSPWGYTF; cdr3_nt: TGCGCCAGCAGCCAAACCGTCGGGTCCCCCTGGGGCTACACCTTC
v_call: TRBV11-2; j_call: TRBJ1-1; d_call: -; clone_size: many; cdr3_aa: CASSLVRVNTEAFF; cdr3_nt: TGTGCCAGCAGCTTAGTCCGGGTAAACACTGAAGCTTTCTTT
v_call: TRBV28; j_call: TRBJ1-1; d_call: TRBD1; clone_size: many; cdr3_aa: CASSPPGQLMNTEAFF; cdr3_nt: TGTGCCAGCAGCCCTCCGGGACAGCTCATGAACACTGAAGCTTTCTTT
v_call: TRBV4-1; j_call: TRBJ2-5; d_call: TRBD2; clone_size: many; cdr3_aa: CASSQDQREGRWETQYF; cdr3_nt: TGCGCCAGCAGCCAAGATCAGCGGGAGGGCCGGTGGGAGACCCAGTACTTC
v_call: TRBV19; j_call: TRBJ1-5; d_call: TRBD1; clone_size: many; cdr3_aa: CASSIEGTGDQPQHF; cdr3_nt: TGTGCCAGTAGTATAGAGGGGACAGGGGATCAGCCCCAGCATTTT
v_call: TRBV4-3; j_call: TRBJ2-7; d_call: TRBD2; clone_size: -; cdr3_aa: CASSARQAGGYEQYF; cdr3_nt: TGCGCCAGCAGCGCCCGACAAGCGGGGGGATACGAGCAGTACTTC
v_call: TRBV20-1; j_call: TRBJ1-2; d_call: TRBD1; clone_size: many; cdr3_aa: CSIGTDGYTF; cdr3_nt: TGCAGCATCGGGACAGATGGCTACACCTTC
v_call: TRBV15; j_call: TRBJ2-7; d_call: -; clone_size: -; cdr3_aa: CATSTLGRGVSYEQYF; cdr3_nt: TGTGCCACCAGCACCCTGGGCCGCGGGGTCTCCTACGAGCAGTACTTC
v_call: TRBV19; j_call: TRBJ2-3; d_call: TRBD2; clone_size: many; cdr3_aa: CASRSGLGITDTQYF; cdr3_nt: TGTGCCAGTAGATCGGGACTAGGTATTACAGATACGCAGTATTTT
v_call: TRBV5-5; j_call: TRBJ1-4; d_call: -; clone_size: -; cdr3_aa: CASSPPSGAGGEKLFF; cdr3_nt: TGTGCCAGCAGCCCTCCCTCAGGGGCCGGAGGTGAAAAACTGTTTTTT
v_call: TRBV12-3/TRBV12-4; j_call: TRBJ2-7; d_call: -; clone_size: few; cdr3_aa: CASSRRPYEQYF; cdr3_nt: TGTGCCAGCAGCCGACGACCCTACGAGCAGTACTTC
v_call: TRBV7-2; j_call: TRBJ2-7; d_call: TRBD2; clone_size: many; cdr3_aa: CASSLDLAGVIYEQYF; cdr3_nt: TGTGCCAGCAGCTTAGACCTGGCGGGAGTTATCTACGAGCAGTACTTC
v_call: TRBV6-2/TRBV6-3; j_call: TRBJ2-3; d_call: TRBD2; clone_size: -; cdr3_aa: CASRYGTSETDTQYF; cdr3_nt: TGTGCCAGCAGATACGGGACTAGCGAGACAGATACGCAGTATTTT
v_call: TRBV12-3/TRBV12-4; j_call: TRBJ1-2; d_call: -; clone_size: many; cdr3_aa: CASSLARGLDGYTF; cdr3_nt: TGTGCCAGCAGTTTAGCGCGGGGGCTCGATGGCTACACCTTC
v_call: TRBV27; j_call: TRBJ2-1; d_call: TRBD1; clone_size: many; cdr3_aa: CASSPDRALWDEQFF; cdr3_nt: TGTGCCAGCAGTCCCGACAGGGCCCTTTGGGATGAGCAGTTCTTC
v_call: TRBV2; j_call: TRBJ2-3; d_call: -; clone_size: many; cdr3_aa: CASRGIEQYF; cdr3_nt: TGTGCCAGCAGGGGGATTGAGCAGTATTTT